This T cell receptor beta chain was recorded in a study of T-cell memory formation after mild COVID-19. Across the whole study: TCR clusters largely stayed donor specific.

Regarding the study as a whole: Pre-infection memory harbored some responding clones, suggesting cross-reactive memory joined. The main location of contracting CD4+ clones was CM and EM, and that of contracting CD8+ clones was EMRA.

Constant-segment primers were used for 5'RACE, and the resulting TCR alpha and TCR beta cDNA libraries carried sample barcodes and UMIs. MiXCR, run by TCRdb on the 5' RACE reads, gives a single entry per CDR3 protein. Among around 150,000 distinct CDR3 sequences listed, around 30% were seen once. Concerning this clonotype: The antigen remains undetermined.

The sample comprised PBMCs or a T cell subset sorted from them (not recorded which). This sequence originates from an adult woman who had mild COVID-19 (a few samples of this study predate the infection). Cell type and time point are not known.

CDR3 nucleotide sequence: TGCAGCGTTGAAGGGCGCGAGGGAGAGACCCAGTACTTC. Translated, it gives CSVEGREGETQYF. This chain connects TRBV29-1 to TRBJ2-5, with D tentatively TRBD2 (5 bases). The germline V gene has CDR1 SQVTM and CDR2 ANQGSEA. Deletions cut 1 base from V and 4 bases from J, with 10 bases between. The CDR3 consists of 13 residues.